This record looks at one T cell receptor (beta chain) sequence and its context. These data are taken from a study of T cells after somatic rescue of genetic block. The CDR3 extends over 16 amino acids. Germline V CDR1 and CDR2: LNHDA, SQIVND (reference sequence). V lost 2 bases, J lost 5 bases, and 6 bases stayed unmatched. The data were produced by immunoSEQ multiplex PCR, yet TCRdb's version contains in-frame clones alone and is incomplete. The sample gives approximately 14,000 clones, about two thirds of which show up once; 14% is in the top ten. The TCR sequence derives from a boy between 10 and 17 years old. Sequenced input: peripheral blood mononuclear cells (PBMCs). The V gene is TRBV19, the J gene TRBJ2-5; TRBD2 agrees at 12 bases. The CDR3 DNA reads TGTGCCAGTAGTATACGGACTAGCGGGGTCCGGGAGACCCAGTACTTC. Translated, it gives CASSIRTSGVRETQYF.